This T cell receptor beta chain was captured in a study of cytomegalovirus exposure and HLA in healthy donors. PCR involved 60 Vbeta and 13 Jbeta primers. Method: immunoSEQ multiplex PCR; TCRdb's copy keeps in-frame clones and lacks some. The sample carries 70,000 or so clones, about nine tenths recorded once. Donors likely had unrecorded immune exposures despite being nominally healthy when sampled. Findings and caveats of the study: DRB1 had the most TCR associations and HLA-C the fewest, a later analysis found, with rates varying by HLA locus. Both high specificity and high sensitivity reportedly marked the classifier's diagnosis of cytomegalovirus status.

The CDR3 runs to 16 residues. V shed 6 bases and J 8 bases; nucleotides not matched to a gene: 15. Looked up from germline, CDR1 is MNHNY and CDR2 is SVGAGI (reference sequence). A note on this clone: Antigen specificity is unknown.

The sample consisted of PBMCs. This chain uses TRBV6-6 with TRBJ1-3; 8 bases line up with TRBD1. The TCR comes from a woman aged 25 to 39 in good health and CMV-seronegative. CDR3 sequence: CASSPGQGEAEHTIYF. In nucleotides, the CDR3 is TGTGCCAGCAGCCCAGGACAGGGCGAAGCGGAACACACCATATATTTT.